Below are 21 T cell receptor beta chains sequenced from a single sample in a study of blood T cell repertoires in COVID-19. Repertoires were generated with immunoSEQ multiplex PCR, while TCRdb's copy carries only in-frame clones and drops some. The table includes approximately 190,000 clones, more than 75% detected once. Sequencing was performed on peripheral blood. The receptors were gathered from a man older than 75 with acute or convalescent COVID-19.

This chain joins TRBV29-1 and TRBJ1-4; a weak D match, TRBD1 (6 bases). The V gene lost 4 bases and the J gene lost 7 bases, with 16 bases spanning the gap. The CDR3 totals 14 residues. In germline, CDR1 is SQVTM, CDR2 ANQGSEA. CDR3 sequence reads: CSVGFSPRGEKLFF. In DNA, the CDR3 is TGCAGCGTTGGTTTTAGCCCCAGGGGTGAAAAACTGTTTTTT.

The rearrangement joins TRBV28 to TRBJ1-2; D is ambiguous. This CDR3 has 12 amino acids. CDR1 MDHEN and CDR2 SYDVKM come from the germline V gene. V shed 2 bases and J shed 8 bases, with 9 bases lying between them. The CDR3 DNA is TGTGCCAGCAGTTTACTCTCCGGGGGCTACACCTTC. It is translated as CASSLLSGGYTF.

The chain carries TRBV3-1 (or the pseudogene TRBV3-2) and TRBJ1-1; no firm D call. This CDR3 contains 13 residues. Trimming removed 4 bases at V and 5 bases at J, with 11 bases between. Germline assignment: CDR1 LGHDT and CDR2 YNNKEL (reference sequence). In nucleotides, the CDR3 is TGTGCCAGCAGCCGGCTCCCCAAAACTGAAGCTTTCTTT. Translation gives CASSRLPKTEAFF.

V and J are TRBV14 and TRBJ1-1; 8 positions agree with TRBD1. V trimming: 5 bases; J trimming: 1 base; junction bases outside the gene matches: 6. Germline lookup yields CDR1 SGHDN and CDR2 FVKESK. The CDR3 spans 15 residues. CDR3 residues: CASSKWTGTNTEAFF. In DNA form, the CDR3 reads TGTGCCAGCAGCAAATGGACAGGGACGAACACTGAAGCTTTCTTT.

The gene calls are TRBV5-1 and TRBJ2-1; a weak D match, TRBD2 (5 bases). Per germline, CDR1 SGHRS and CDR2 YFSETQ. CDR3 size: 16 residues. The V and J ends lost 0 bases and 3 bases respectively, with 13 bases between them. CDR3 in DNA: TGCGCCAGCAGCTTGGCCGGCGGAGGAGTCTACAATGAGCAGTTCTTC. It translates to CASSLAGGGVYNEQFF.

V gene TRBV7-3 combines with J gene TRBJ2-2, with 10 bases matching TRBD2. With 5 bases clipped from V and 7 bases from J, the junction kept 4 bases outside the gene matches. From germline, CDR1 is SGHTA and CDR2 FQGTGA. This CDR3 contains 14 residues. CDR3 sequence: CASSPGLADGELFF. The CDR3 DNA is TGTGCCAGCAGCCCCGGACTAGCGGACGGGGAGCTGTTTTTT.

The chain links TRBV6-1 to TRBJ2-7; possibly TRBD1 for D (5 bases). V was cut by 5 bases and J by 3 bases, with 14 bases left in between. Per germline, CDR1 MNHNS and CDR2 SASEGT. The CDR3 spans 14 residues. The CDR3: CASSSTGGRYEQYV. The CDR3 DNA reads TGTGCCAGCAGTTCCACAGGCGGACGCTACGAGCAGTACGTC.

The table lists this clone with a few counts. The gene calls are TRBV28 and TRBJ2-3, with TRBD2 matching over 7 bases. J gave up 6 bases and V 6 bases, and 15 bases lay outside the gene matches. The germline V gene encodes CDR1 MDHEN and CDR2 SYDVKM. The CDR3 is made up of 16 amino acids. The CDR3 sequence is CASSPGGGGRLDTQYF. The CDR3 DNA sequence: TGTGCCAGCAGCCCGGGAGGAGGCGGGAGATTGGATACGCAGTATTTT.

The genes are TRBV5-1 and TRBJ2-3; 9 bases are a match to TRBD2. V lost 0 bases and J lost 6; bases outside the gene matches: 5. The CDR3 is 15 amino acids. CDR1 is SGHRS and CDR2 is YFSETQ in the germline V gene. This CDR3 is CASSLASGVTDTQYF. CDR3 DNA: TGCGCCAGCAGCTTGGCTAGCGGGGTGACGGATACGCAGTATTTT.

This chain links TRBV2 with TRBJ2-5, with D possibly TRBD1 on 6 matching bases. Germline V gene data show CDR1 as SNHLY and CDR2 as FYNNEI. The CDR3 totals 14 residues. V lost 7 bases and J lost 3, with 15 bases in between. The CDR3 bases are TGTGCCAGCATATCCGGGACAATGAAAGAGACCCAGTACTTC. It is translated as CASISGTMKETQYF.

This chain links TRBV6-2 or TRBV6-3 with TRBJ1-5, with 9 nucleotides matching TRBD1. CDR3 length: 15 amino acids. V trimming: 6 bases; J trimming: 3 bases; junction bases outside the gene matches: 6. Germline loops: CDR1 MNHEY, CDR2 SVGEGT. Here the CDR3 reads CASSRGTGNNQPQHF. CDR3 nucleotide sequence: TGTGCCAGCAGCCGAGGGACAGGGAACAATCAGCCCCAGCATTTT.

The CDR3 region is CSVAYGGNQPQHF. The CDR3, as DNA: TGCAGCGTTGCGTACGGGGGCAATCAGCCCCAGCATTTT. The chain joins TRBV29-1 to TRBJ1-5; D is undetermined. From germline, CDR1 is SQVTM and CDR2 ANQGSEA. V shed 4 bases and J shed 2 bases, with 9 bases lying between them. This CDR3 is 13 amino acids long.

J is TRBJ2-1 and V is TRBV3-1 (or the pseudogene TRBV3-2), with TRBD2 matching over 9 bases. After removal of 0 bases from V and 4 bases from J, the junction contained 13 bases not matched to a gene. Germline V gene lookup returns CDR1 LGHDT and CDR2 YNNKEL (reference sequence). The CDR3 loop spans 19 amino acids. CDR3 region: CASSQEILAGPHIYNEQFF. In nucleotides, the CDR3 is TGTGCCAGCAGCCAAGAAATACTAGCGGGCCCACATATTTACAATGAGCAGTTCTTC.

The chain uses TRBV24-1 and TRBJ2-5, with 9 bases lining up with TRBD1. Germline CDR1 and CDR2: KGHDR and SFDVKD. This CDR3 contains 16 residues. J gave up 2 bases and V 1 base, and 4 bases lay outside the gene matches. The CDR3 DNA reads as TGTGCCACCAGTGATTTTGGGACAGGGCTTCAAGAGACCCAGTACTTC. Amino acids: CATSDFGTGLQETQYF.

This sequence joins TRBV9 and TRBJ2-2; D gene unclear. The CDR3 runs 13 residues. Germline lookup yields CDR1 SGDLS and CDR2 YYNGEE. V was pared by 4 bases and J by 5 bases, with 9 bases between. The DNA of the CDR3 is TGTGCCAGCAGCCGTAGTAATACCGGGGAGCTGTTTTTT. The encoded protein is CASSRSNTGELFF.

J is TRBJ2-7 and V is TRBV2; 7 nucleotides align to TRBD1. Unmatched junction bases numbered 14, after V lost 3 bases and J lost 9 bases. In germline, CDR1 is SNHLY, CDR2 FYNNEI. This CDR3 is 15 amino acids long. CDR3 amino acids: CASSENRGPSWRQYF. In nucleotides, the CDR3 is TGTGCCAGCAGTGAGAACAGGGGCCCATCGTGGAGGCAGTACTTC.

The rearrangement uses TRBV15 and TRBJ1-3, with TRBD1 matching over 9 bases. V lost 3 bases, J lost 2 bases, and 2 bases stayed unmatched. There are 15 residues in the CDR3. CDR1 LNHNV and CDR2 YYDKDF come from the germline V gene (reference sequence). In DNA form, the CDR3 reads TGTGCCACCAGCAGGACAGGGGGACCTGGAAACACCATATATTTT. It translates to CATSRTGGPGNTIYF.

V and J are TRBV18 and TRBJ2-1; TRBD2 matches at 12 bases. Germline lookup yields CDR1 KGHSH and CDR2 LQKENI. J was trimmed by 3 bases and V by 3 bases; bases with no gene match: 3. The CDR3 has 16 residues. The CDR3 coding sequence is TGTGCCAGCTCACCGGGGACTAGCGGGTTCTACAATGAGCAGTTCTTC. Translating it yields CASSPGTSGFYNEQFF.

CDR3 amino acids: CASRGNGREQYF. The CDR3 DNA reads TGTGCCAGCAGGGGGAACGGGAGGGAGCAGTACTTC. The genes are TRBV25-1 and TRBJ2-7; 7 bases line up with TRBD2. Losses at the gene ends were 6 bases for V and 7 bases for J; bases not matched to a gene: 6. Germline values: CDR1 MGHDK, CDR2 SYGVNS. This CDR3 contains 12 residues.

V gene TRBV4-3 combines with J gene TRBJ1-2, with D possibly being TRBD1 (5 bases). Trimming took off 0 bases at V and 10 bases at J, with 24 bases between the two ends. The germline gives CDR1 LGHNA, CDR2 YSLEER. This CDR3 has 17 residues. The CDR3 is CASSQEAVGAGTNDYTF. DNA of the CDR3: TGCGCCAGCAGCCAAGAAGCAGTTGGGGCGGGGACTAACGACTACACCTTC.

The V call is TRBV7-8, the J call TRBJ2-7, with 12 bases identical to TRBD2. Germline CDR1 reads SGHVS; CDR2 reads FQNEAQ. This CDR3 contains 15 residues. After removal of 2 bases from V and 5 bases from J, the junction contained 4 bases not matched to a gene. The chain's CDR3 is CASSLRLAGGNEQYF. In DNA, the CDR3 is TGTGCCAGCAGCTTAAGGCTAGCGGGAGGGAACGAGCAGTACTTC.